This is a list of T cell receptor beta chains from one sample in a study of cytomegalovirus exposure and HLA in healthy donors. Produced via immunoSEQ multiplex PCR; TCRdb's table is partial and in-frame only. This repertoire shows 100,000 or so clones, around 74% found once; its top ten account for around 10%. Sample: PBMCs. Receptors originate from a man aged 25-40 years in good health and CMV-seropositive. CDR3s include the opening cysteine and the closing phenylalanine or tryptophan. The D gene is left open where the match is weak. A row's size may be missing; if present it is once, few, many or a size class.

d_gene,abundance,j_gene,v_gene,CDR3aa,CDR3nt
.,.,TRBJ1-2,TRBV6-5,CASSTPWGEGYTF,TGTGCCAGCAGTACACCATGGGGGGAGGGCTACACCTTC
.,.,TRBJ1-2,TRBV6-1,CASSEVYRNYGYTF,TGTGCCAGCAGTGAAGTCTACAGGAACTATGGCTACACCTTC
.,many,TRBJ2-1,TRBV6-1,CASSAQGGSYNEQFF,TGTGCCAGCAGTGCCCAGGGGGGCTCCTACAATGAGCAGTTCTTC
TRBD1,few,TRBJ1-6,TRBV19,CASSGGQYNSPLHF,TGTGCCAGTAGCGGGGGACAGTACAATTCACCCCTCCACTTT
.,few,TRBJ1-4,TRBV28,CASRETGATTNEKLFF,TGTGCCAGCAGAGAAACAGGAGCTACAACTAATGAAAAACTGTTTTTT
.,.,TRBJ1-2,TRBV6-6,CASSPRRYGYTF,TGTGCCAGCAGCCCTAGGAGATATGGCTACACCTTC
.,.,TRBJ1-4,TRBV11-2,CASTTSGPNEKLFF,TGTGCCAGCACCACCTCAGGCCCCAATGAAAAACTGTTTTTT
TRBD1,.,TRBJ1-1,TRBV13,CASSYRGWTEAFF,TGTGCCAGCAGCTACAGGGGATGGACTGAAGCTTTCTTT
TRBD1,.,TRBJ1-5,TRBV2,CASSSSLDRGSLINQPQHF,TGTGCCAGCAGTTCTTCTCTGGACAGGGGGTCCCTTATTAATCAGCCCCAGCATTTT
.,.,TRBJ1-6,TRBV6-1,CASSESPGGLGNSPLHF,TGTGCCAGCAGTGAATCCCCGGGAGGGCTTGGTAATTCACCCCTCCACTTT
TRBD2,.,TRBJ2-7,TRBV28,CASSSLPGGPGNAYEQYF,TGTGCCAGCAGCTCCTTACCGGGGGGGCCGGGCAATGCCTACGAGCAGTACTTC
.,.,TRBJ2-2,TRBV6-5,CASSGLNTGELFF,TGTGCCAGCAGCGGACTAAACACCGGGGAGCTGTTTTTT
TRBD1,.,TRBJ2-1,TRBV19,CASSSLTGSNNEQFF,TGTGCCAGTAGTTCATTGACAGGGTCAAACAATGAGCAGTTCTTC
TRBD1,.,TRBJ2-5,TRBV6-5,CASSSDRGFETQYF,TGTGCCAGCAGCTCCGACAGGGGATTTGAGACCCAGTACTTC
.,.,TRBJ2-3,TRBV6-6,CASQLPSGTQYF,TGTGCCAGCCAGCTACCCAGCGGGACGCAGTATTTT
TRBD1,.,TRBJ2-5,TRBV6-5,CASSLGQGQETQYF,TGTGCCAGCAGTCTCGGACAGGGCCAAGAGACCCAGTACTTC
TRBD1,few,TRBJ1-5,TRBV7-2,CASSPTQGAGQPQHF,TGTGCCAGCAGCCCAACACAGGGGGCAGGTCAGCCCCAGCATTTT
TRBD2,.,TRBJ2-3,TRBV25-1,CASSGGGGSDTQYF,TGTGCCAGCAGTGGTGGGGGAGGGTCAGATACGCAGTATTTT
.,.,TRBJ1-3,TRBV4-1,CASSQEGVLSGNTIYF,TGCGCCAGCAGCCAAGAAGGGGTCCTCTCTGGAAACACCATATATTTT
TRBD1,.,TRBJ1-1,TRBV4-1,CASSRPGQGGNTEAFF,TGCGCCAGCAGTCGCCCCGGACAGGGCGGGAACACTGAAGCTTTCTTT